The 25 T cell receptor beta chains below were found in one sample sequenced in a study of long-term antiretroviral therapy in people with HIV. Sequencing relied on immunoSEQ assay v3.0, run at survey level. TCRdb's table, derived via immunoSEQ multiplex PCR, lists solely in-frame clones and lacks some. Of 27,000 or so clones listed, about 86% are singletons. The sequencing here drew on unsorted PBMCs, taken 1.2 years after starting antiretroviral therapy. Source of these receptors: a man aged 45-65 years with HIV.

This rearrangement joins TRBV6-5 to TRBJ2-5, with D tentatively TRBD1 (6 bases). The CDR3 totals 13 residues. CDR1 and CDR2 from the germline V gene are MNHEY and SVGAGI. V was clipped by 10 bases and J by 4 bases, with 16 bases between them. The CDR3 spells CATRPGQRETQYF. DNA for the CDR3: TGTGCCACCCGACCGGGACAACGAGAGACCCAGTACTTC.

The chain joins TRBV7-9 to TRBJ1-1; no reliable D call. Trimming removed 1 base from V and 6 bases from J, with 3 bases in between. The CDR3 sequence is 11 residues long. Germline V gives CDR1 SEHNR, CDR2 FQNEAQ (reference sequence). The CDR3 DNA sequence: TGTGCCAGCAGCTTAGTGTCTGAAGCTTTCTTT. Protein sequence: CASSLVSEAFF.

This clone was recorded only once. In DNA form, the CDR3 reads TGTGCCAGCAGTCCTTACCCCGGGGAGCTGTTTTTT. It yields the protein CASSPYPGELFF. This chain uses TRBV6-6 with TRBJ2-2; no firm D call. The CDR3 sequence is 12 residues long. The V gene lost 5 bases and the J gene lost 6 bases, with 7 bases spanning the gap. Germline CDR1 and CDR2: MNHNY and SVGAGI (reference sequence).

The chain couples TRBV18 to TRBJ2-2; TRBD1 agrees at 7 bases. CDR3 length: 14 amino acids. V lost 2 bases to trimming and J lost 5 bases; unmatched junction nucleotides: 2. Germline lookup yields CDR1 KGHSH and CDR2 LQKENI. CDR3 region: CASSPAGGTGELFF. The CDR3 DNA follows: TGTGCCAGCTCACCAGCAGGGGGTACCGGGGAGCTGTTTTTT.

The chain combines TRBV4-2 with TRBJ1-1; D is unresolved. The germline gives CDR1 LGHNA, CDR2 YNFKEQ. The CDR3 runs 14 residues. The germline V and J ends were trimmed by 3 bases and 6 bases, with 14 bases remaining between them. The CDR3 DNA is TGTGCCAGCAGCCACGAAAGGGATATCGCTGAAGCTTTCTTT. Its protein product is CASSHERDIAEAFF.

The rearrangement uses TRBV2 and TRBJ2-7, with 8 bases aligning to TRBD1. The CDR3 runs to 16 residues. V lost 0 bases to trimming and J lost 3 bases; unmatched junction nucleotides: 7. Germline V gives CDR1 SNHLY, CDR2 FYNNEI. For the CDR3, the DNA is TGTGCCAGCAGTGAAGCGCGGGCAGGGGGCTACTACGAGCAGTACTTC. Protein sequence: CASSEARAGGYYEQYF.

The rearrangement links TRBV9 to TRBJ2-5; TRBD1 is a possible D gene (5 bases). The CDR3 covers 14 residues. Germline V gene sequence: CDR1 SGDLS, CDR2 YYNGEE. The V end was cut by 3 bases, the J end by 1 base, with 10 bases between. The chain's CDR3 is CASSASGIQETQYF. CDR3 DNA sequence: TGTGCCAGCAGCGCCTCAGGGATCCAAGAGACCCAGTACTTC.

This chain joins TRBV27 and TRBJ1-2; TRBD1 matches 10 bases. V shed 5 bases, J shed 4 bases, and the junction held 4 bases outside the gene matches. Germline CDR1 reads MNHEY; CDR2 reads SMNVEV (reference sequence). The CDR3 is made up of 14 amino acids. The CDR3 sequence is CASSARDRGYGYTF. CDR3 bases: TGTGCCAGCAGTGCCCGGGACAGGGGCTATGGCTACACCTTC.

This sequence joins TRBV5-1 and TRBJ1-2; 11 nucleotides line up with TRBD1. Trimming at V came to 4 bases and at J to 6 bases, leaving 2 bases not matched to a gene. Germline loops: CDR1 SGHRS, CDR2 YFSETQ. CDR3 length: 13 amino acids. Written as DNA, the CDR3 is TGCGCCAGCAGCCCGGGACAGGGGGATGGCTACACCTTC. It yields the protein CASSPGQGDGYTF.

This clone occurred a few times. The rearrangement joins TRBV14 to TRBJ1-3; D unclear. This CDR3 has 13 amino acids. Germline assignment: CDR1 SGHDN and CDR2 FVKESK. Trimming left V 0 bases short and J 4 bases short, with 4 bases between. The CDR3 sequence: CASSQDSGNTIYF. CDR3 sequence (DNA): TGTGCCAGCAGCCAAGACTCCGGAAACACCATATATTTT.

The J gene is TRBJ2-7, the V gene TRBV7-8; no reliable D call. The CDR3 is 14 residues long. The V gene's germline CDR1 is SGHVS and CDR2 FQNEAQ. V lost 1 base and J lost 0, with 7 bases in between. CDR3 amino acids: CASSLGGYSYEQYF. The CDR3 DNA reads as TGTGCCAGCAGCTTAGGGGGATACTCCTACGAGCAGTACTTC.

V gene TRBV19 combines with J gene TRBJ1-1, with D uncertain. Germline values: CDR1 LNHDA, CDR2 SQIVND (reference sequence). The CDR3 contains 14 residues. Trimming removed 3 bases at V and 5 bases at J, with 13 bases between. For the CDR3, the DNA is TGTGCCAGTAGTATCCGCCACGGATGGACTGAAGCTTTCTTT. The encoded protein is CASSIRHGWTEAFF. The full variable domain, rest sourced from reference TRBV19 and TRBJ1-1, is DGGITQSPKYLFRKEGQNVTLSCEQNLNHDAMYWYRQDPGQGLRLIYYSQIVNDFQKGDIAEGYSVSREKKESFPLTVTSAQKNPTAFYLCASSIRHGWTEAFFGQGTRLTVV.

This clone was observed a few times. The CDR3 DNA sequence: TGTGCCAGCAGCCCCCAGGGCAGGGCTCCCCACAATGAGCAGTTCTTC. Translated, it gives CASSPQGRAPHNEQFF. This chain uses TRBV7-9 with TRBJ2-1; D might be TRBD1 (5 bases). Trimming stripped 5 bases from V and 5 bases from J, with 19 bases between. Germline V lookup: CDR1 SEHNR, CDR2 FQNEAQ (reference sequence). This CDR3 has 16 residues.

V and J are TRBV19 and TRBJ1-1, with a weak D call TRBD1 (5 bases). This CDR3 spans 13 amino acids. V was trimmed by 5 bases and J by 8 bases, leaving 15 bases between them. Germline lookup yields CDR1 LNHDA and CDR2 SQIVND (reference sequence). CDR3 in DNA: TGTGCCAGTAGTCCCCGGGGCTTAGAGGAAGCTTTCTTT. Residues: CASSPRGLEEAFF.

This chain connects TRBV28 to TRBJ2-2; D not resolved. Trimming took off 7 bases at V and 0 bases at J, with 9 bases between the two ends. CDR1 is MDHEN and CDR2 is SYDVKM in the germline V gene. The CDR3 loop spans 14 amino acids. This CDR3 reads CASTSTTNTGELFF. The CDR3 DNA reads TGTGCCAGCACCTCAACAACGAACACCGGGGAGCTGTTTTTT.

This clone was observed a single time. The J gene is TRBJ2-3, the V gene TRBV10-1; D is unclear. The CDR3 has 17 amino acids. V was shortened by 0 bases and J by 0 bases, with 13 bases between the two germline ends. Germline CDR1 and CDR2: WNHNN and SYGVQD (reference sequence). CDR3 sequence: CASSESATIPSTDTQYF. The DNA of the CDR3 is TGCGCCAGCAGTGAGTCCGCAACAATACCTAGCACAGATACGCAGTATTTT.

The chain recombines TRBV7-9 with TRBJ1-2, with 7 bases matching TRBD1. Trimming at V came to 1 base and at J to 8 bases, leaving 4 bases not matched to a gene. The germline CDR1 and CDR2 sequences are SEHNR and FQNEAQ (reference sequence). The length of the CDR3 is 13 residues. The CDR3, as DNA: TGTGCCAGCAGCTTAGAGACAGGGCACGGCTACACCTTC. Translated, it gives CASSLETGHGYTF.

The CDR3 region is CSVASVQTGQPQHF. Written as DNA, the CDR3 is TGCAGCGTTGCGTCGGTCCAGACGGGGCAGCCCCAGCATTTT. V and J are TRBV29-1 and TRBJ1-5; D is unclear. Trimming left V 4 bases short and J 7 bases short, with 17 bases between. The CDR3 runs 14 residues. Germline CDR1 SQVTM, CDR2 ANQGSEA. Combining the CDR3 with reference TRBV29-1 and TRBJ1-5 gives the whole variable domain SAVISQKPSRDICQRGTSLTIQCQVDSQVTMMFWYRQQPGQSLTLIATANQGSEATYESGFVIDKFPISRPNLTFSTLTVSNMSPEDSSIYLCSVASVQTGQPQHFGDGTRLSIL.

The rearrangement joins TRBV2 to TRBJ1-2; D is uncertain. The CDR3 consists of 13 residues. Germline loops: CDR1 SNHLY, CDR2 FYNNEI. With 10 bases removed from V and 3 bases from J, the gap between germline ends came to 15 bases. The CDR3 DNA reads TGTGCCAACGGGAGGCAGACTGACTATGGCTACACCTTC. Translating it yields CANGRQTDYGYTF. The whole variable domain, filled in from reference TRBV2 and TRBJ1-2, reads EPEVTQTPSHQVTQMGQEVILRCVPISNHLYFYWYRQILGQKVEFLVSFYNNEISEKSEIFDDQFSVERPDGSNFTLKIRSTKLEDSAMYFCANGRQTDYGYTFGSGTRLTVV.

The chain couples TRBV13 to TRBJ1-6; D is perhaps TRBD1 (5 bases). The CDR3 covers 16 residues. Trimming removed 5 bases from V and 6 bases from J, with 17 bases in between. CDR1 is PRHDT, CDR2 FYEKMQ, per germline (reference sequence). The CDR3 sequence: CASSLRRAGSNSPLHF. The CDR3 region has the DNA TGTGCCAGCAGCCTCAGGAGGGCAGGGTCTAATTCACCCCTCCACTTT. The whole variable domain, filled in from reference TRBV13 and TRBJ1-6, reads AAGVIQSPRHLIKEKRETATLKCYPIPRHDTVYWYQQGPGQDPQFLISFYEKMQSDKGSIPDRFSAQQFSDYHSELNMSSLELGDSALYFCASSLRRAGSNSPLHFGNGTRLTVT.

The table lists this clone with a count of one. The rearrangement joins TRBV7-2 to TRBJ2-3, with 9 bases fitting TRBD2. The germline CDR1 and CDR2 sequences are SGHTA and FQGNSA. CDR3 length: 19 amino acids. Unmatched junction bases numbered 14, after V lost 2 bases and J lost 2 bases. DNA of the CDR3: TGTGCCAGCAGCTTATGGGCCCGCGGGGAGGGACTAGCCACAGATACGCAGTATTTT. As protein: CASSLWARGEGLATDTQYF.

The chain links TRBV15 to TRBJ2-7; TRBD1 is a possible D gene (6 bases). Deletions cut 0 bases from V and 4 bases from J, with 22 bases between. There are 18 residues in the CDR3. Germline CDR1 LNHNV, CDR2 YYDKDF (reference sequence). CDR3 protein: CATSRDLTVGTRLYEQYF. The CDR3 nucleotides are TGTGCCACCAGCAGAGATCTCACGGTGGGGACAAGACTGTACGAGCAGTACTTC.

The chain employs TRBV29-1 and TRBJ2-4, with 7 positions matching TRBD1. The CDR3 is made up of 11 amino acids. In germline, CDR1 is SQVTM, CDR2 ANQGSEA. V shed 7 bases and J 6 bases; nucleotides not matched to a gene: 3. This CDR3 is CSAGTVNIQYF. The CDR3 DNA is TGCAGCGCCGGGACAGTAAACATTCAGTACTTC.

The V and J genes are TRBV6-5 and TRBJ2-7; D unresolved. V shed 4 bases and J shed 7 bases, with 17 bases lying between them. Germline CDR1 MNHEY, CDR2 SVGAGI. This CDR3 comprises 14 residues. In DNA, the CDR3 is TGTGCCAGCAGTTTCCGGGCCTCTGTGGGTGAGCAGTACTTC. This translates into CASSFRASVGEQYF.

The chain recombines TRBV30 with TRBJ1-2; 7 positions match TRBD1. The CDR3 length is 13 residues. CDR1 GTSNPN and CDR2 SVGIG come from the germline V gene (reference sequence). Trimming cost V 4 bases and J 6 bases; bases outside gene matches: 8. The CDR3 DNA follows: TGTGCCTGGACCTCCGACAGGGTAAATGGCTACACCTTC. Protein product: CAWTSDRVNGYTF.